This T cell receptor (beta chain) was observed in a study of T cells after yellow fever vaccination. Study-wide context: Those fractions that held only low numbers of cells were prepared using the SMART-Seq v4 Ultra Low Input RNA kit.

With 1 base clipped from V and 6 bases from J, the junction kept 5 bases outside the gene matches. This CDR3 is 16 amino acids long. CDR1 and CDR2 from the germline V gene are SGHRS and YFSETQ. Regarding the study as a whole: Abundant clonotypes from the bulk population could have been carried over as contaminants into FACS-sorted repertoires. When the response was secondary, it was weaker but reached its peak faster, day 5 versus 15.

Synthesis of TCR cDNA relied on 5'RACE template switching, which attached a universal primer site and UMIs. Each CDR3 protein gets one entry after TCRdb re-called the 5' RACE reads with MiXCR. The sample has 300,000 or so distinct CDR3 sequences; 10% to 15% are singletons. With regard to this clonotype: Antigen unknown.

This TCR came from a man aged 25 to 45 who received the YFV17D yellow fever vaccine. The sequenced sample was CD4+ T cells sorted from PBMCs, obtained 45 days after the yellow fever booster vaccination. This chain uses TRBV5-1 with TRBJ2-2; 11 nucleotides align to TRBD2. The CDR3 region is CASSLPLAGGPGELFF. DNA of the CDR3: TGCGCCAGCAGCTTGCCCCTAGCGGGAGGACCCGGGGAGCTGTTTTTT.